One sample yielded the 29 T cell receptor beta chains listed below, sequenced in a study of Ad26.COV2.S vaccination and SARS-CoV-2 variants (dated by TCRdb to about 2021). Interpreted using the paper, the treatment or condition label stands for: some 20 received Ad26.COV2.S at low or high dose, single or two shots; 5 received placebo; per-sample allocation not given. Repertoires of vaccine and placebo recipients were sequenced from samples taken on day 63 after the first injection. The protocol used for the library was the immunoSEQ multiplex PCR assay. Drawn from immuneACCESS, this table holds only the in-frame rearrangements with V and J called that TCRdb kept. Clones are partly lost; checked studies trace under half to an unresolved V gene and leave the rest unexplained. This sample has under 550,000 clones in its table, and about 93% of those were observed once. The ten largest clones capture 9% to 15% of the sample.

The sequences come from peripheral blood, collected in a trial of Ad26.COV2.S vaccine versus placebo. These receptors were obtained from a person aged 18-65 years who received the Ad26.COV2.S COVID-19 vaccine or a placebo.

The chain recombines TRBV9 with TRBJ2-2; 10 bases are a match to TRBD2. The junction had 13 bases not matched to a gene; V was cut back by 4 bases and J by 4 bases. Germline-derived CDR1 and CDR2 are SGDLS and YYNGEE. CDR3 size: 18 residues. The CDR3 bases are TGTGCCAGCAGCCCGGGAGCTAGCGGGAGAGGTCCCACCGGGGAGCTGTTTTTT. It codes for CASSPGASGRGPTGELFF.

V gene TRBV7-2 combines with J gene TRBJ2-5; D remains unclear. V gave up 5 bases and J gave up 5 bases, with 15 bases separating them. The CDR3 is made up of 14 amino acids. Germline assignment: CDR1 SGHTA and CDR2 FQGNSA. The CDR3 sequence is CASSPVSGVETQYF. The CDR3, as DNA: TGTGCCAGCAGCCCAGTCTCTGGTGTGGAGACCCAGTACTTC.

The sample holds one count of this clone. V gene TRBV6-5 combines with J gene TRBJ2-7, with D possibly being TRBD2 (5 bases). The CDR3 length is 15 residues. Germline lookup yields CDR1 MNHEY and CDR2 SVGAGI. V was trimmed by 0 bases and J by 2 bases, leaving 11 bases between them. In nucleotides, the CDR3 is TGTGCCAGCAGTTACTCGGAGGTTTCTCCCTACGAGCAGTACTTC. This gives the protein CASSYSEVSPYEQYF.

The V call is TRBV7-9, the J call TRBJ1-1; the D gene is possibly TRBD1 (6 bases). Germline loops: CDR1 SEHNR, CDR2 FQNEAQ (reference sequence). The CDR3 spans 13 residues. V was cut by 5 bases and J by 2 bases, with 9 bases left in between. In nucleotides, the CDR3 is TGTGCCAGCAGCGTACAGGGAAACACTGAAGCTTTCTTT. Residues: CASSVQGNTEAFF.

This clone has a handful of counts. The V gene is TRBV30, the J gene TRBJ1-6; the match to TRBD1 covers 8 bases. V shed 5 bases, J shed 6 bases, and the junction held 9 bases outside the gene matches. The CDR3 covers 15 residues. Germline V gene sequence: CDR1 GTSNPN, CDR2 SVGIG (reference sequence). Written as DNA, the CDR3 is TGTGCCTGGCGCCATGCAGGGGGCCTTAATTCACCCCTCCACTTT. Its translation is CAWRHAGGLNSPLHF. The full variable domain, its missing parts supplied by reference TRBV30 and TRBJ1-6, is SQTIHQWPATLVQPVGSPLSLECTVEGTSNPNLYWYRQAAGRGLQLLFYSVGIGQISSEVPQNLSASRPQDRQFILSSKKLLLSDSGFYLCAWRHAGGLNSPLHFGNGTRLTVT.

This clone has only one observation. V gene TRBV7-8 combines with J gene TRBJ2-7; possibly TRBD1 for D (6 bases). The V end was cut by 0 bases, the J end by 5 bases, with 17 bases between. The germline CDR1 and CDR2 sequences are SGHVS and FQNEAQ. The CDR3 totals 16 residues. The CDR3 DNA reads TGTGCCAGCAGCTTAGCGGTCAGGGGCCAGGCGGACGAGCAGTACTTC. Amino acids: CASSLAVRGQADEQYF. Full variable domain (missing parts from reference TRBV7-8 and TRBJ2-7): GAGVSQSPRYKVAKRGQDVALRCDPISGHVSLFWYQQALGQGPEFLTYFQNEAQLDKSGLPSDRFFAERPEGSVSTLKIQRTQQEDSAVYLCASSLAVRGQADEQYFGPGTRLTVT.

The chain links TRBV29-1 to TRBJ2-7; 9 nucleotides match TRBD1. Germline V gene sequence: CDR1 SQVTM, CDR2 ANQGSEA. The CDR3 sequence is 13 residues long. V dropped 7 bases and J dropped 4; count of bases not matched to a gene: 8. CDR3 DNA: TGCAGCGGGATGACAGGGGGTAGGTACGAGCAGTACTTC. It yields the protein CSGMTGGRYEQYF.

The chain combines TRBV28 with TRBJ2-5; 8 bases match TRBD2. There are 13 residues in the CDR3. Per the germline V gene, CDR1 is MDHEN and CDR2 is SYDVKM. Trimming took 3 bases from V and 5 from J; bases not matched to a gene: 2. The CDR3 is CASSFPGGETQYF. DNA for the CDR3: TGTGCCAGCAGTTTTCCGGGGGGGGAGACCCAGTACTTC.

CDR3 coding DNA: TGTGCCAGCAGCCAAGATGGTGAAAAACTGTTTTTT. This encodes CASSQDGEKLFF. The rearrangement uses TRBV4-2 and TRBJ1-4; D not resolved. From germline, CDR1 is LGHNA and CDR2 YNFKEQ. V lost 0 bases and J 7 bases, leaving 3 bases between the germline ends. CDR3 length: 12 residues.

The chain combines TRBV6-2 or TRBV6-3 with TRBJ1-5; maybe TRBD1 (5 bases). Trimming stripped 5 bases from V and 6 bases from J, with 17 bases between. There are 15 residues in the CDR3. Germline assignment: CDR1 MNHEY and CDR2 SVGEGT. Here the CDR3 reads CASSLDGTQRQPQHF. The CDR3 DNA reads TGTGCCAGCAGTCTTGACGGGACCCAACGTCAGCCCCAGCATTTT.

This rearrangement joins TRBV16 to TRBJ1-1, with a possible D match to TRBD1 (5 bases). With 1 base removed from V and 8 bases from J, the gap between germline ends came to 11 bases. Germline V gene sequence: CDR1 KGHSY, CDR2 FQNENV. This CDR3 has 13 residues. The CDR3 DNA reads as TGTGCCAGCAGCCAATACGGGGCAGAGGAAGCTTTCTTT. It is translated as CASSQYGAEEAFF.

The chain combines TRBV10-3 with TRBJ2-7; 10 bases match TRBD1. From germline, CDR1 is ENHRY and CDR2 SYGVKD. The CDR3 is 14 residues long. V lost 6 bases to trimming and J lost 6 bases; unmatched junction nucleotides: 8. The DNA for the CDR3 is TGTGCCATCAGGGCCGGGACAGGGGACTCCGAGCAGTACTTC. Its protein product is CAIRAGTGDSEQYF.

The chain recombines TRBV6-5 with TRBJ2-1; TRBD1 aligns across 12 bases. The V gene's germline CDR1 is MNHEY and CDR2 SVGAGI. J lost 13 bases, V lost 10 bases, and 5 bases had no gene match. The CDR3 is 11 residues long. The CDR3 DNA is TGTGCCACTGGGACAGGGGGCCCACAGTTCTTC. This translates into CATGTGGPQFF.

The CDR3 region is CAWSVLARDTGELFF. The CDR3 DNA reads TGTGCCTGGAGTGTATTAGCGAGGGACACCGGGGAGCTGTTTTTT. The chain is built from TRBV30 and TRBJ2-2, with D perhaps matching TRBD2 (5 bases). The germline V gene has CDR1 GTSNPN and CDR2 SVGIG (reference sequence). The CDR3 loop spans 15 amino acids. The V gene lost 0 bases and the J gene lost 3 bases, with 11 bases spanning the gap.

This clone was seen only a few times. The rearrangement uses TRBV2 and TRBJ1-5, with 9 bases matching TRBD1. Germline-derived CDR1 and CDR2 are SNHLY and FYNNEI. The J segment lost 5 bases and the V segment lost 6 bases, leaving 2 bases of the junction unmatched. This CDR3 spans 13 amino acids. CDR3 loop: CASRRDRDQPQHF. The CDR3 DNA follows: TGTGCCAGCAGGAGGGACAGGGATCAGCCCCAGCATTTT.

The chain couples TRBV29-1 to TRBJ1-1, with no clear D. This CDR3 is built from 12 residues. CDR1 and CDR2 (germline): SQVTM, ANQGSEA. Trimming took off 8 bases at V and 0 bases at J, with 10 bases between the two ends. The chain's CDR3 is CSPGGMNTEAFF. CDR3 nucleotides: TGCAGCCCCGGTGGGATGAACACTGAAGCTTTCTTT.

The chain has TRBV30 and TRBJ2-3; tentatively, D is TRBD1 or TRBD2 (6 bases each). The germline V gene encodes CDR1 GTSNPN and CDR2 SVGIG (reference sequence). This CDR3 is built from 14 residues. Trimming shortened V by 2 bases and J by 0 bases, and 9 bases separated the two germline ends. The CDR3 reads CAWSRGASTDTQYF. The CDR3 coding sequence is TGTGCCTGGAGTAGGGGGGCGAGCACAGATACGCAGTATTTT.

The chain uses TRBV19 and TRBJ1-2; D gene ambiguous. The CDR3 has 12 residues. Germline V CDR1 and CDR2: LNHDA, SQIVND (reference sequence). Trimming left V 3 bases short and J 4 bases short, with 6 bases between. CDR3 nucleotides: TGTGCCAGTAGTATGGGGATCTATGGCTACACCTTC. Translation: CASSMGIYGYTF.

The chain combines TRBV19 with TRBJ2-7, with D possibly being TRBD1 (6 bases). The CDR3 spans 14 residues. The V and J ends lost 6 bases and 0 bases respectively, with 12 bases between them. Per the germline V gene, CDR1 is LNHDA and CDR2 is SQIVND (reference sequence). CDR3 in DNA: TGTGCCAGTAGAAGACAGGTGAGCTCCTACGAGCAGTACTTC. Translating gives CASRRQVSSYEQYF.

The chain carries TRBV4-3 and TRBJ2-7; D call uncertain. Looked up from germline, CDR1 is LGHNA and CDR2 is YSLEER. This CDR3 contains 14 residues. Trimming removed 0 bases from V and 1 base from J, with 7 bases in between. The CDR3 here is CASSQDPFSYEQYF. For the CDR3, the DNA is TGCGCCAGCAGCCAAGATCCTTTTTCCTACGAGCAGTACTTC.

The chain recombines TRBV6-5 with TRBJ1-5, with D uncertain. Looked up from germline, CDR1 is MNHEY and CDR2 is SVGAGI. V lost 3 bases and J 6 bases, leaving 12 bases between the germline ends. CDR3 size: 14 residues. The DNA for the CDR3 is TGTGCCAGCAGTTATCAAGGGCTCGGTCAGCCCCAGCATTTT. Its translation: CASSYQGLGQPQHF.

The chain joins TRBV3-1 (or the pseudogene TRBV3-2) to TRBJ2-2; D is possibly TRBD2 (6 bases). Germline V gives CDR1 LGHDT, CDR2 YNNKEL (reference sequence). The V gene lost 4 bases and the J gene lost 4 bases, with 10 bases spanning the gap. The CDR3 length is 14 residues. The CDR3 nucleotides read TGTGCCAGCAGCCGGGACTCAATCACCGGGGAGCTGTTTTTT. Its protein product is CASSRDSITGELFF.

This clone was counted between two and nine times. The genes are TRBV5-4 and TRBJ1-2, with TRBD1 matching over 8 bases. V gave up 4 bases and J gave up 3 bases; unmatched junction bases: 8. The CDR3 is 15 residues long. Germline loops: CDR1 SGHNT, CDR2 YYREEE (reference sequence). The chain's CDR3 is CASSAPTGADYGYTF. As DNA, the CDR3 is TGTGCCAGCAGCGCTCCGACAGGGGCCGACTATGGCTACACCTTC.

The rearrangement joins TRBV30 to TRBJ2-1; D is unresolved. Trimming cost V 0 bases and J 5 bases, with 8 bases left between them. This CDR3 region has 13 residues. CDR1 is GTSNPN and CDR2 is SVGIG in the germline V gene (reference sequence). The CDR3 nucleotides are TGTGCCTGGAGTGTATTCACCAACAATGAGCAGTTCTTC. Protein sequence: CAWSVFTNNEQFF.

J is TRBJ2-1 and V is TRBV30, with 7 bases fitting TRBD2. CDR3 length: 15 residues. V was pared by 4 bases and J by 8 bases, with 14 bases of the junction left unmatched. Germline V lookup: CDR1 GTSNPN, CDR2 SVGIG (reference sequence). The CDR3 is CAWTRPREGPDEQFF. The CDR3 nucleotides are TGTGCCTGGACGAGGCCGAGGGAGGGCCCTGATGAGCAGTTCTTC.

V usage is TRBV15 and J usage is TRBJ2-5, with 7 bases lining up with TRBD1. J was trimmed by 4 bases and V by 6 bases; bases with no gene match: 14. Germline-derived CDR1 and CDR2 are LNHNV and YYDKDF (reference sequence). The CDR3 consists of 16 residues. This CDR3 is CATRDQTGRVGETQYF. The CDR3 DNA reads as TGTGCCACCAGGGATCAGACAGGGCGAGTTGGAGAGACCCAGTACTTC.

This clone came up once. V is TRBV5-1 and J is TRBJ2-7; D possibly corresponds to TRBD2 (5 bases). Germline CDR1 reads SGHRS; CDR2 reads YFSETQ. The length of the CDR3 is 15 residues. Between the trimmed V and J ends, which lost 4 bases and 1 base, there was a span of 15 bases. In DNA, the CDR3 is TGCGCCAGCAGCGGATCTCTAGCTTCGTCCTACGAGCAGTACTTC. This encodes CASSGSLASSYEQYF.

The V and J genes are TRBV3-1 (or the pseudogene TRBV3-2) and TRBJ1-3; D is perhaps TRBD1 (6 bases). Trimming removed 1 base at V and 3 bases at J, with 7 bases between. The CDR3 totals 14 residues. CDR1 LGHDT and CDR2 YNNKEL come from the germline V gene (reference sequence). CDR3 region: CASSQAGVGNTIYF. CDR3 DNA sequence: TGTGCCAGCAGCCAAGCAGGGGTTGGAAACACCATATATTTT.

The chain couples TRBV4-3 to TRBJ2-1; TRBD2 agrees at 7 bases. This CDR3 region has 21 residues. From germline, CDR1 is LGHNA and CDR2 YSLEER. J was trimmed by 9 bases and V by 2 bases; bases with no gene match: 28. CDR3 residues: CASSQNWGVTLTGRLHAEQFF. CDR3 DNA sequence: TGCGCCAGCAGCCAAAATTGGGGGGTCACGTTAACCGGGAGGCTCCACGCTGAGCAGTTCTTC.